Following are 25 T cell receptor beta chains from one sample sequenced in a study of blood T cell repertoires in COVID-19. The protocol was immunoSEQ multiplex PCR, while the TCRdb copy is restricted to in-frame clones and leaves out a portion. Of approximately 35,000 clones in the sample, approximately 85% were seen once. The sample comprised peripheral blood. The receptors come from a man in his sixties with active COVID-19.

The chain recombines TRBV10-3 with TRBJ1-1; the D is unclear. The CDR3 consists of 15 residues. Trimming left V 2 bases short and J 1 base short, with 11 bases between. In germline, CDR1 is ENHRY, CDR2 SYGVKD. CDR3 protein: CAISERQAKNTEAFF. In DNA form, the CDR3 reads TGTGCCATCAGTGAGCGGCAGGCCAAGAACACTGAAGCTTTCTTT.

The V call is TRBV7-2, the J call TRBJ2-1; 8 bases line up with TRBD1. CDR1 is SGHTA, CDR2 FQGNSA, per germline. J lost 0 bases, V lost 4 bases, and 2 bases had no gene match. This CDR3 contains 15 residues. CDR3: CASSSDRGSYNEQFF. The CDR3 coding sequence is TGTGCCAGCAGCTCAGACAGGGGCTCCTACAATGAGCAGTTCTTC. The full variable domain, its missing parts supplied by reference TRBV7-2 and TRBJ2-1, is GAGVSQSPSNKVTEKGKDVELRCDPISGHTALYWYRQSLGQGLEFLIYFQGNSAPDKSGLPSDRFSAERTGGSVSTLTIQRTQQEDSAVYLCASSSDRGSYNEQFFGPGTRLTVL.

This chain connects TRBV6-6 to TRBJ2-2; D possibly corresponds to TRBD2 (6 bases). Germline values: CDR1 MNHNY, CDR2 SVGAGI (reference sequence). This CDR3 is 14 amino acids long. The V gene lost 5 bases and the J gene lost 1 base, with 8 bases spanning the gap. CDR3 DNA: TGTGCCAGCAGTCGGGACTGGAACACCGGGGAGCTGTTTTTT. This translates into CASSRDWNTGELFF.

V usage is TRBV6-5 and J usage is TRBJ2-5, with TRBD2 as a possible D gene (6 bases). Per the germline V gene, CDR1 is MNHEY and CDR2 is SVGAGI. The V end was cut by 10 bases, the J end by 5 bases, with 17 bases between. The CDR3 extends over 13 amino acids. Here the CDR3 DNA reads TGTGCCACCTCCCGGGACTCCCCGGAGACCCAGTACTTC. The encoded protein is CATSRDSPETQYF.

The V and J genes are TRBV5-4 and TRBJ2-7, with D hard to call. Per the germline V gene, CDR1 is SGHNT and CDR2 is YYREEE (reference sequence). This CDR3 is built from 13 residues. Between the trimmed V and J ends, which lost 5 bases and 5 bases, there was a span of 14 bases. The CDR3 DNA reads TGTGCCAGCAGTCGCGACACTCCCAACGAGCAGTACTTC. It translates to CASSRDTPNEQYF.

In this sample, this clone turned up once. This chain uses TRBV11-3 with TRBJ2-7; 11 positions agree with TRBD2. The CDR3 extends over 12 amino acids. Germline CDR1 reads SGHNT; CDR2 reads YENEEA. Trimming cost V 9 bases and J 6 bases; bases outside gene matches: 4. The CDR3 DNA is TGTGCCAGTAGCGGGAGGGCCCCCGAGCAGTACGTC. As protein: CASSGRAPEQYV.

Comment on this clone: The sample carries other DNA sequences with the same CDR3. The V call is TRBV24-1, the J call TRBJ2-3, with 9 bases that match TRBD2. V shed 3 bases, J shed 1 base, and the junction held 1 base outside the gene matches. The CDR3 spans 15 residues. The germline CDR1 and CDR2 sequences are KGHDR and SFDVKD. CDR3: CATSDRLAGTDTQYF. As DNA, the CDR3 is TGTGCCACCAGTGATAGACTAGCGGGCACAGATACGCAGTATTTT.

This clone was seen a handful of times. V usage is TRBV9 and J usage is TRBJ2-1, with 10 bases fitting TRBD2. Per the germline V gene, CDR1 is SGDLS and CDR2 is YYNGEE. The CDR3 extends over 19 amino acids. With 2 bases clipped from V and 4 bases from J, the junction kept 15 bases outside the gene matches. The CDR3 sequence is CASSVQLGRLAGVYNEQFF. CDR3 DNA sequence: TGTGCCAGCAGCGTCCAACTAGGCCGGCTAGCGGGAGTATACAATGAGCAGTTCTTC.

This clone showed up just once. The chain carries TRBV5-1 and TRBJ2-2; D is unresolved. The CDR3 has 12 residues. The ends were cut back, 4 bases at V and 4 bases at J, with 5 bases in the middle. Germline V CDR1 and CDR2: SGHRS, YFSETQ. This chain's CDR3 is CASSQSTGELFF. For the CDR3, the DNA is TGCGCCAGCAGCCAGTCCACCGGGGAGCTGTTTTTT.

This chain joins TRBV11-3 and TRBJ2-3; 8 nucleotides align to TRBD2. The CDR3 covers 13 residues. Trimming took 11 bases from V and 0 from J; bases not matched to a gene: 4. Germline V lookup: CDR1 SGHNT, CDR2 YENEEA. For the CDR3, the DNA is TGTGCCTCCGAGCGGGAGAGCACAGATACGCAGTATTTT. Protein: CASERESTDTQYF.

The rearrangement joins TRBV4-1 to TRBJ1-2, with D tentatively TRBD1 (6 bases). Germline V gene lookup returns CDR1 MGHRA and CDR2 YSYEKL. This CDR3 region has 15 residues. The V and J ends lost 4 bases and 0 bases respectively, with 12 bases between them. Here the CDR3 reads CASSPDSSSNYGYTF. In nucleotides, the CDR3 is TGCGCCAGCAGCCCGGACAGCTCATCTAACTATGGCTACACCTTC.

The CDR3 here is CASSYRDEAFF. DNA for the CDR3: TGTGCCAGCAGTTACAGGGATGAAGCTTTCTTT. The chain combines TRBV28 with TRBJ1-1; a possible D gene is TRBD1 (6 bases). CDR1 and CDR2 from the germline V gene are MDHEN and SYDVKM. The CDR3 has 11 residues. V lost 4 bases, J lost 7 bases, and 7 bases lay in between.

The V gene is TRBV28, the J gene TRBJ1-4, with a tentative D call TRBD1 (6 bases). Per germline, CDR1 MDHEN and CDR2 SYDVKM. The CDR3 spans 14 residues. Trimming left V 4 bases short and J 0 bases short, with 6 bases between. DNA of the CDR3: TGTGCCAGCAGTTCAGGGGCAACTAATGAAAAACTGTTTTTT. It yields the protein CASSSGATNEKLFF.

The chain couples TRBV29-1 to TRBJ2-7; 8 positions match TRBD1. Looked up from germline, CDR1 is SQVTM and CDR2 is ANQGSEA. V shed 6 bases, J shed 5 bases, and the junction held 9 bases outside the gene matches. The CDR3 contains 13 residues. CDR3 protein: CSVPQGDRHEQYF. The CDR3 coding sequence is TGCAGCGTGCCACAGGGGGATCGCCACGAGCAGTACTTC.

This chain links TRBV6-2 or TRBV6-3 with TRBJ2-3; 14 bases match TRBD2. The CDR3 is made up of 18 amino acids. Germline V gives CDR1 MNHEY, CDR2 SVGEGT. The ends lost 4 bases at V and 3 bases at J; junction bases unmatched: 9. The CDR3 DNA reads TGTGCCAGCAGTTGGGTCTCCGGGACTAGCGGGAGAACAGATACGCAGTATTTT. Protein sequence: CASSWVSGTSGRTDTQYF.

This rearrangement joins TRBV28 to TRBJ1-2, with a weak D call TRBD1 (6 bases). Trimming stripped 7 bases from V and 3 bases from J, with 12 bases between. Germline lookup yields CDR1 MDHEN and CDR2 SYDVKM. This CDR3 is built from 13 residues. The chain's CDR3 is CASISPGDYGYTF. The DNA of the CDR3 is TGTGCCAGCATTTCTCCAGGGGACTATGGCTACACCTTC.

The genes are TRBV7-9 and TRBJ2-3, with 13 bases matching TRBD2. The CDR3 is made up of 18 amino acids. Unmatched junction bases numbered 6, after V lost 1 base and J lost 2 bases. The V gene's germline CDR1 is SEHNR and CDR2 FQNEAQ (reference sequence). The CDR3 sequence is CASSLERGTSGITDTQYF. The CDR3 DNA reads TGTGCCAGCAGCTTAGAGAGGGGGACTAGCGGGATCACAGATACGCAGTATTTT.

The chain couples TRBV6-6 to TRBJ1-1; no clear D. From germline, CDR1 is MNHNY and CDR2 SVGAGI (reference sequence). Deletions cut 6 bases from V and 1 base from J, with 9 bases between. CDR3 length: 13 amino acids. This CDR3 is CASSLGANTEAFF. The CDR3 DNA reads TGTGCCAGCAGCCTAGGTGCGAACACTGAAGCTTTCTTT.

In its sample, this clone was seen once. The chain couples TRBV3-1 (or the pseudogene TRBV3-2) to TRBJ1-2, with 7 bases matching TRBD1. CDR1 is LGHDT and CDR2 is YNNKEL in the germline V gene (reference sequence). This CDR3 is 13 amino acids long. Trimming cost V 5 bases and J 4 bases; bases outside gene matches: 4. The CDR3 region has the DNA TGTGCCAGCAGCTTGGGACAGCTCTATGGCTACACCTTC. It yields the protein CASSLGQLYGYTF.

V and J are TRBV7-6 and TRBJ2-2, with 14 nucleotides matching TRBD2. J gave up 8 bases and V 2 bases, and 13 bases lay outside the gene matches. CDR1 and CDR2 (germline): SGHVS, FNYEAQ. The CDR3 extends over 19 amino acids. In DNA form, the CDR3 reads TGTGCCAGCAGCTTATGGGCGGATGGACTAGCGGGAGGCCCTGGGGAGCTGTTTTTT. It is translated as CASSLWADGLAGGPGELFF.

This chain joins TRBV5-1 and TRBJ2-1, with 10 bases lining up with TRBD1. Germline V gene sequence: CDR1 SGHRS, CDR2 YFSETQ. V lost 0 bases and J lost 9; bases outside the gene matches: 6. The CDR3 has 15 residues. The CDR3 region has the DNA TGCGCCAGCAGCTTGGGAGACAGGGGGCACGGTGAGCAGTTCTTC. Its protein is CASSLGDRGHGEQFF.

This chain connects TRBV5-1 to TRBJ2-7; TRBD2 matches at 11 bases. This CDR3 region has 13 residues. Germline V lookup: CDR1 SGHRS, CDR2 YFSETQ. Trimming removed 4 bases from V and 5 bases from J; junction bases left unmatched: 2. The CDR3: CASSVLAGDEQYF. The DNA of the CDR3 is TGCGCCAGCAGCGTACTAGCGGGAGACGAGCAGTACTTC. Full variable domain (rest looked up from reference TRBV5-1 and TRBJ2-7): KAGVTQTPRYLIKTRGQQVTLSCSPISGHRSVSWYQQTPGQGLQFLFEYFSETQRNKGNFPGRFSGRQFSNSRSEMNVSTLELGDSALYLCASSVLAGDEQYFGPGTRLTVT.

This clone was seen once. The V gene is TRBV5-1, the J gene TRBJ2-1; the match to TRBD2 covers 12 bases. V gave up 3 bases and J gave up 5 bases; unmatched junction bases: 9. The CDR3 is 17 residues long. Germline V gene lookup returns CDR1 SGHRS and CDR2 YFSETQ. In DNA, the CDR3 is TGCGCCAGCAGCTCCGGACCTAGCGGGAGGGGTAACAATGAGCAGTTCTTC. This codes for CASSSGPSGRGNNEQFF.

Regarding this clone: Other DNA variants within this sample encode the same CDR3. The J gene is TRBJ2-7, the V gene TRBV20-1; D is undetermined. Per the germline V gene, CDR1 is DFQATT and CDR2 is SNEGSKA (reference sequence). The CDR3 is 11 residues long. V was shortened by 6 bases and J by 4 bases, with 10 bases between the two germline ends. CDR3 bases: TGCAGTGCGTCTCCCCGTTACGAGCAGTACTTC. It codes for CSASPRYEQYF.

The chain joins TRBV19 to TRBJ2-1; 9 nucleotides match TRBD2. The CDR3 totals 17 residues. The V gene end was trimmed by 6 bases and the J gene end by 1 base; junction bases not matched to a gene: 10. Germline CDR1 LNHDA, CDR2 SQIVND (reference sequence). CDR3 amino acids: CASSHARGRVSYNEQFF. CDR3 DNA: TGTGCCAGTAGCCACGCACGCGGGAGGGTTTCCTACAATGAGCAGTTCTTC. The whole variable domain, filled in from reference TRBV19 and TRBJ2-1, reads DGGITQSPKYLFRKEGQNVTLSCEQNLNHDAMYWYRQDPGQGLRLIYYSQIVNDFQKGDIAEGYSVSREKKESFPLTVTSAQKNPTAFYLCASSHARGRVSYNEQFFGPGTRLTVL.